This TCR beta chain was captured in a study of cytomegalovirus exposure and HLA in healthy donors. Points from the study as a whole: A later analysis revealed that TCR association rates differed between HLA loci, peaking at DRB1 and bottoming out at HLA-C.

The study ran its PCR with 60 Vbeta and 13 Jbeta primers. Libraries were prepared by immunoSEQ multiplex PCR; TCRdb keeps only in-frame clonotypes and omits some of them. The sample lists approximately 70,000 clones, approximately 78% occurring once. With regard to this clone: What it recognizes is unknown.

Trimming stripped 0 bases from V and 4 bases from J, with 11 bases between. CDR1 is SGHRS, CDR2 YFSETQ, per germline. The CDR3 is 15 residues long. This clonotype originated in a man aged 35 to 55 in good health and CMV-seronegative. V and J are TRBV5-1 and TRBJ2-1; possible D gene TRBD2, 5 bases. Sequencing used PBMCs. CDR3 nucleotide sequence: TGCGCCAGCAGCTTGGGTAGCGAGGCATACAATGAGCAGTTCTTC. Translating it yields CASSLGSEAYNEQFF.